One and the same sample provided the 22 T cell receptor beta chains below, sequenced in a study of blood T cell repertoires in COVID-19 (dated by TCRdb to the early 2020s). Libraries came from the immunoSEQ multiplex PCR assay. The table was pulled from immuneACCESS by TCRdb, which kept in-frame rearrangements only. Such tables lose some clones; where checked, under half of the loss comes from unresolved V genes, and the rest has no known cause. The sample data list a few hundred thousand clones, and approximately 86% of these were observed just once. 4% to 5% of the sample goes to the ten largest clones. What was sequenced was peripheral blood. These receptors were collected from a woman aged 45-65 years with active or convalescent COVID-19.

The rearrangement links TRBV18 to TRBJ1-5, with D perhaps TRBD1 (6 bases). Germline V gene data show CDR1 as KGHSH and CDR2 as LQKENI. V was shortened by 2 bases and J by 2 bases, with 7 bases between the two germline ends. CDR3 length: 14 amino acids. The CDR3 region is CASSPSGGNQPQHF. Written as DNA, the CDR3 is TGTGCCAGCTCACCATCAGGGGGCAATCAGCCCCAGCATTTT.

In DNA form, the CDR3 reads TGTGCCACCGTTCGGCTAGCGGGACTCATTGAGCAGTTCTTC. Translated, it gives CATVRLAGLIEQFF. V gene TRBV7-8 combines with J gene TRBJ2-1; 9 bases are a match to TRBD2. The germline V gene has CDR1 SGHVS and CDR2 FQNEAQ. J gave up 9 bases and V 10 bases, and 13 bases lay outside the gene matches. This CDR3 comprises 14 residues.

CDR3 loop: CASSQLRTSGSEQFF. The CDR3 DNA reads TGTGCCAGCAGCCAACTTAGGACTAGCGGGTCCGAGCAGTTCTTC. This rearrangement joins TRBV4-2 to TRBJ2-1, with 11 bases identical to TRBD2. This CDR3 region has 15 residues. Germline V CDR1 and CDR2: LGHNA, YNFKEQ. Trimming took 2 bases from V and 10 from J; bases not matched to a gene: 7.

The rearrangement uses TRBV28 and TRBJ2-3; D unresolved. This CDR3 has 14 residues. Trimming removed 5 bases from V and 0 bases from J, with 9 bases in between. Germline CDR1 reads MDHEN; CDR2 reads SYDVKM. CDR3 in amino acids: CASSPGGSTDTQYF. The DNA of the CDR3 is TGTGCCAGCAGTCCGGGTGGGAGCACAGATACGCAGTATTTT.

The rearrangement uses TRBV19 and TRBJ2-2, with 7 bases matching TRBD1. Germline V gene sequence: CDR1 LNHDA, CDR2 SQIVND (reference sequence). Trimming took 7 bases from V and 6 from J; bases not matched to a gene: 11. This CDR3 comprises 15 residues. The CDR3 reads CASKKGDRVAGELFF. The CDR3 DNA sequence: TGTGCCAGTAAAAAGGGAGACAGGGTTGCCGGGGAGCTGTTTTTT.

This clone was seen just once. The V and J genes are TRBV5-1 and TRBJ2-7; TRBD2 matches 10 bases. There are 15 residues in the CDR3. The V and J ends lost 3 bases and 2 bases, in that order; junction bases with no gene match: 5. Germline lookup yields CDR1 SGHRS and CDR2 YFSETQ. CDR3 sequence reads: CASSSLAGDPYEQYF. DNA for the CDR3: TGCGCCAGCAGCTCCCTAGCGGGGGACCCCTACGAGCAGTACTTC.

This clone was seen many times. Other DNA sequences in this sample translate to the same CDR3. The CDR3 here is CAWSAGGTEAFF. DNA of the CDR3: TGTGCCTGGAGTGCAGGGGGCACTGAAGCTTTCTTT. V is TRBV30 and J is TRBJ1-1, with 7 positions matching TRBD1. Germline V gene sequence: CDR1 GTSNPN, CDR2 SVGIG (reference sequence). With 1 base clipped from V and 4 bases from J, the junction kept 0 bases outside the gene matches. The CDR3 has 12 residues.

This clone was seen a single time. The chain couples TRBV10-3 to TRBJ1-3; D is uncertain. Looked up from germline, CDR1 is ENHRY and CDR2 is SYGVKD. V dropped 0 bases and J dropped 8 bases, with 5 bases sitting between them. This CDR3 comprises 12 residues. In DNA form, the CDR3 reads TGTGCCATCAGTGAGTCCGGGGACACCATATATTTT. Its translation is CAISESGDTIYF.

This clone was found once. The V and J genes are TRBV13 and TRBJ1-1; 9 bases are a match to TRBD1. V was pared by 5 bases and J by 1 base, with 11 bases of the junction left unmatched. The CDR3 is made up of 17 amino acids. Germline V gives CDR1 PRHDT, CDR2 FYEKMQ (reference sequence). CDR3: CASSAVNPQGANTEAFF. DNA of the CDR3: TGTGCCAGCAGCGCCGTCAACCCACAGGGGGCGAACACTGAAGCTTTCTTT.

The chain is built from TRBV2 and TRBJ2-2, with D perhaps TRBD2 (7 bases). Trimming removed 6 bases from V and 2 bases from J, with 10 bases in between. Germline V lookup: CDR1 SNHLY, CDR2 FYNNEI. This CDR3 comprises 14 residues. CDR3 coding DNA: TGTGCCAGCAGAGGGGGGGCCAACACCGGGGAGCTGTTTTTT. Translation gives CASRGGANTGELFF.

This chain uses TRBV6-1 with TRBJ1-4, with 7 bases fitting TRBD1. This CDR3 comprises 14 residues. Germline CDR1 is MNHNS and CDR2 is SASEGT. V lost 1 base to trimming and J lost 8 bases; unmatched junction nucleotides: 4. The CDR3 DNA is TGTGCCAGCAGTGAAGGACAGGGTCGGGAAAAACTGTTTTTT. Its protein product is CASSEGQGREKLFF.

This chain joins TRBV10-3 and TRBJ1-2; maybe TRBD1 (5 bases). Trimming pared 2 bases from V and 5 bases from J, leaving 12 bases between. Germline CDR1 ENHRY, CDR2 SYGVKD. This CDR3 has 14 residues. CDR3 DNA sequence: TGTGCCATCAGTGAGGCGGGGGGAAATTATGGCTACACCTTC. It encodes CAISEAGGNYGYTF.

The chain carries TRBV6-5 and TRBJ1-1, with 9 bases fitting TRBD1. The V gene end was trimmed by 4 bases and the J gene end by 7 bases; junction bases not matched to a gene: 10. The germline CDR1 and CDR2 sequences are MNHEY and SVGAGI. The CDR3 totals 15 residues. Here the CDR3 reads CASSSPNRGRFEAFF. The CDR3 DNA reads TGTGCCAGCAGTTCACCGAACAGGGGGCGTTTTGAAGCTTTCTTT.

The rearrangement links TRBV27 to TRBJ2-7; tentative D call: TRBD2 (5 bases). V was clipped by 7 bases and J by 0 bases, with 10 bases between them. This CDR3 has 13 amino acids. Per germline, CDR1 MNHEY and CDR2 SMNVEV (reference sequence). The CDR3 region has the DNA TGTGCCAGCAAGGGCGGAGGCTCCTACGAGCAGTACTTC. It is translated as CASKGGGSYEQYF.

The chain employs TRBV7-9 and TRBJ1-1, with TRBD1 matching 10 bases. This CDR3 has 13 amino acids. The germline V gene encodes CDR1 SEHNR and CDR2 FQNEAQ (reference sequence). The junction had 6 bases not matched to a gene; V was cut back by 4 bases and J by 10 bases. CDR3 loop: CASSSLGDRGAFF. The CDR3 DNA is TGTGCCAGCAGCTCTTTAGGGGACAGGGGAGCTTTCTTT.

V usage is TRBV9 and J usage is TRBJ1-2; TRBD1 aligns across 8 bases. There are 15 residues in the CDR3. V shed 4 bases and J 2 bases; nucleotides not matched to a gene: 7. Germline V lookup: CDR1 SGDLS, CDR2 YYNGEE. The CDR3 DNA sequence: TGTGCCAGCAGCCCCCAGGGGGCGCAGAACTATGGCTACACCTTC. Translating it yields CASSPQGAQNYGYTF.

This clone has a handful of counts. The rearrangement uses TRBV19 and TRBJ1-1, with a possible D match to TRBD1 (5 bases). V was clipped by 9 bases and J by 1 base, with 12 bases between them. Germline V gene lookup returns CDR1 LNHDA and CDR2 SQIVND (reference sequence). CDR3 length: 13 amino acids. The CDR3 here is CASTWGSNTEAFF. CDR3 nucleotides: TGTGCCAGCACCTGGGGCTCGAACACTGAAGCTTTCTTT.

A single count supports this clone. J is TRBJ2-2 and V is TRBV2; a possible D gene is TRBD2 (5 bases). Germline values: CDR1 SNHLY, CDR2 FYNNEI. V was shortened by 8 bases and J by 3 bases, with 22 bases between the two germline ends. The CDR3 length is 17 residues. The CDR3 DNA follows: TGTGCCAGCCTCGGGGAAGCGGAGGACTTAGACACCGGGGAGCTGTTTTTT. Its protein product is CASLGEAEDLDTGELFF.

This rearrangement joins TRBV7-2 to TRBJ2-5; 9 positions agree with TRBD2. Trimming removed 5 bases from V and 2 bases from J; junction bases left unmatched: 12. The germline CDR1 and CDR2 sequences are SGHTA and FQGNSA. There are 17 residues in the CDR3. CDR3 sequence (DNA): TGTGCCAGCAGCCTACCGAGGACTAGCGACAAACAAGAGACCCAGTACTTC. It translates to CASSLPRTSDKQETQYF.

The CDR3 protein is CASRPRGRGHYGYTF. The CDR3 bases are TGTGCCAGCAGACCCAGGGGGCGCGGTCACTATGGCTACACCTTC. The chain uses TRBV28 and TRBJ1-2; TRBD1 matches 8 bases. The CDR3 contains 15 residues. The V gene's germline CDR1 is MDHEN and CDR2 SYDVKM. Unmatched junction bases numbered 9, after V lost 6 bases and J lost 3 bases.

The chain carries TRBV28 and TRBJ2-1; TRBD1 matches 7 bases. Losses at the gene ends were 6 bases for V and 14 bases for J; bases not matched to a gene: 13. The CDR3 is made up of 13 amino acids. Germline CDR1 and CDR2: MDHEN and SYDVKM. Here the CDR3 reads CASSPTGERVEFF. In DNA form, the CDR3 reads TGTGCCAGCAGCCCTACAGGGGAGCGAGTCGAGTTCTTC.

This clone was seen just once. The V and J genes are TRBV19 and TRBJ2-4; TRBD1 matches 7 bases. J lost 8 bases, V lost 3 bases, and 7 bases had no gene match. Germline CDR1 LNHDA, CDR2 SQIVND (reference sequence). The CDR3 spans 14 residues. CDR3 sequence reads: CASSMAGTAHIQYF. The CDR3 nucleotides are TGTGCCAGTAGTATGGCCGGGACAGCTCACATTCAGTACTTC.